This record looks at one T cell receptor beta chain sequence and its context. Its antigen is unknown. The CDR3 totals 15 residues. J was trimmed by 4 bases and V by 7 bases; bases with no gene match: 7. From germline, CDR1 is LNHDA and CDR2 SQIVND (reference sequence). This table comes from immunoSEQ multiplex PCR, and its TCRdb copy is limited to in-frame clones, with some not included. The sample lists 180,000 or so clones, 86% occurring once. The source of the sample is a study of cytomegalovirus exposure and HLA in healthy donors. Study outcomes and limitations: According to a subsequent analysis, TCR clusters identified in the first cohort showed a tendency to co-occur across the approximately 120 validation repertoires. The investigators catalogued 160 or so TCR beta chains as cytomegalovirus-associated. Specific recognition of CMV antigens was confirmed in vitro for three chains (all CMV-associated).

The donors formed part of the roughly 120-subject validation cohort, distinct from the 666-subject first cohort. Specimen: PBMCs. This sequence originates from a man aged 25 to 40 in good health and CMV-seropositive. This chain links TRBV19 with TRBJ1-4; 9 bases are shared with TRBD1. The CDR3 coding sequence is TGTGCCAGTACCCTTAACAGGGGGCTTAATGAAAAACTGTTTTTT. Protein product: CASTLNRGLNEKLFF. Filled out from reference TRBV19 and TRBJ1-4, the complete variable domain reads DGGITQSPKYLFRKEGQNVTLSCEQNLNHDAMYWYRQDPGQGLRLIYYSQIVNDFQKGDIAEGYSVSREKKESFPLTVTSAQKNPTAFYLCASTLNRGLNEKLFFGSGTQLSVL.